This TCR beta chain was recovered during a study of blood T cell repertoires in COVID-19. The wider study: Sites across the United States, Italy and Spain contributed samples from acute and convalescent COVID-19. PBMCs, B-cell-depleted T cells, or T cells provided the cDNA or gDNA that made up the material.

With 4 bases removed from V and 6 bases from J, the gap between germline ends came to 22 bases. The CDR3 loop spans 16 amino acids. Germline CDR1 reads SGHRS; CDR2 reads YFSETQ. This clone occurred once. Libraries were prepared by immunoSEQ multiplex PCR; TCRdb keeps only in-frame clonotypes and omits some of them. The sample includes roughly 110,000 clones, just under 90% of them seen just once. The chain is built from TRBV5-1 and TRBJ1-2, with TRBD1 as a possible D gene (6 bases). The origin of this receptor is a woman in her fifties or sixties with acute or convalescent COVID-19. Sequencing input: peripheral blood. The CDR3 coding sequence is TGCGCCAGCAGCGGCCCCGGGACAAATGGAGGTAATGGCTACACCTTC. Residues: CASSGPGTNGGNGYTF.